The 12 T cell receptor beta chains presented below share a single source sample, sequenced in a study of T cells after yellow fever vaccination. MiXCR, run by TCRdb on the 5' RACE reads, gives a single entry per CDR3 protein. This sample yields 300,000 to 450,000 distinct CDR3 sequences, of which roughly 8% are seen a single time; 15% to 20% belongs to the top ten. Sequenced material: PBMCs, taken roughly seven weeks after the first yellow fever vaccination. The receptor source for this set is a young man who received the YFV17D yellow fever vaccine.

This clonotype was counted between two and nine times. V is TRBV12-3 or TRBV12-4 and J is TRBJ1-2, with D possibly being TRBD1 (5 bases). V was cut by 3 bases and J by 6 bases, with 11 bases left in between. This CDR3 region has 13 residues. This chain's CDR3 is CASSFLRQNGYTF. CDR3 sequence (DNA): TGTGCCAGCAGTTTTCTCCGACAGAATGGCTACACCTTC.

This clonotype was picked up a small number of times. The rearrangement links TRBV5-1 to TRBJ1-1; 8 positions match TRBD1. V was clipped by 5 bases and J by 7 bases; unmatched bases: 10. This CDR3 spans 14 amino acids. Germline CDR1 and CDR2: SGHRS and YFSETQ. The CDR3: CASRSGTGDNEAFF. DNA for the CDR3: TGCGCCAGCAGGTCCGGGACAGGCGATAATGAAGCTTTCTTT. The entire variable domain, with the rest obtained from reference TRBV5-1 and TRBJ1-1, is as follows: KAGVTQTPRYLIKTRGQQVTLSCSPISGHRSVSWYQQTPGQGLQFLFEYFSETQRNKGNFPGRFSGRQFSNSRSEMNVSTLELGDSALYLCASRSGTGDNEAFFGQGTRLTVV.

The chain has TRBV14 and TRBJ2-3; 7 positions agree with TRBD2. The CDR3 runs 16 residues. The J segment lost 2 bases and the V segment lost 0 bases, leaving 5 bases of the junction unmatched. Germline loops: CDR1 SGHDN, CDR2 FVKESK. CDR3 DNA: TGTGCCAGCAGCCAAGATGGGGGACTACTCACAGATACGCAGTATTTT. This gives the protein CASSQDGGLLTDTQYF.

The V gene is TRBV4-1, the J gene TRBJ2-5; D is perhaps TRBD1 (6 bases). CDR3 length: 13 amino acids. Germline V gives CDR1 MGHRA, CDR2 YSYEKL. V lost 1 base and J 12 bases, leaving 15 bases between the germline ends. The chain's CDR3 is CASSQGPATGEYF. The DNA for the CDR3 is TGCGCCAGCAGCCAAGGACCAGCGACAGGCGAGTACTTC.

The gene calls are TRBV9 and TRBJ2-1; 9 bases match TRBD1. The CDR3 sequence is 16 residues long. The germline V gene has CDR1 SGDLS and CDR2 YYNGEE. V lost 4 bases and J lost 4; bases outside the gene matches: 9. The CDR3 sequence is CASSFGDRVRYNEQFF. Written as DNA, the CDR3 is TGTGCCAGCAGCTTTGGGGACAGGGTGCGGTACAATGAGCAGTTCTTC.

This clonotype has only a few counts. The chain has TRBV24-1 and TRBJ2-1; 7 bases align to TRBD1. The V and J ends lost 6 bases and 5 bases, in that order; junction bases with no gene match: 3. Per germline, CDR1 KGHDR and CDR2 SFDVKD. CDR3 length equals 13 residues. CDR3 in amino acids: CATSSTGDNEQFF. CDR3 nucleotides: TGTGCCACCAGTTCAACAGGGGACAATGAGCAGTTCTTC.

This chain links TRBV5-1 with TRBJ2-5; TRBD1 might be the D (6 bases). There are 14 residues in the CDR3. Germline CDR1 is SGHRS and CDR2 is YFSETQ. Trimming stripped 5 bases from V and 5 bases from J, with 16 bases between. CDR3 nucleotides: TGCGCCAGCAGTGCGGCTAGTGGGGGCGAGACCCAGTACTTC. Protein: CASSAASGGETQYF.

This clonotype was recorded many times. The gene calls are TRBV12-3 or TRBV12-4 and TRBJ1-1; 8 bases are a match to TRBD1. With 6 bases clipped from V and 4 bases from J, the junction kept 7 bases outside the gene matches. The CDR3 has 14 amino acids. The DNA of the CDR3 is TGTGCCAGCAGCCGACAGGGGTTTCGCACTGAAGCTTTCTTT. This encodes CASSRQGFRTEAFF.

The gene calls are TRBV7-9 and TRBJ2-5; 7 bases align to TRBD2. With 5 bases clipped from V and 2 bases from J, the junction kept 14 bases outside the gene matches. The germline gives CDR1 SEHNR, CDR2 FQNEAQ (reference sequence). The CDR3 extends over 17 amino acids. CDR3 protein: CASSPSQPGGLQETQYF. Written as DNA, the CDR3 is TGTGCCAGCAGCCCTTCACAACCGGGGGGATTACAAGAGACCCAGTACTTC.

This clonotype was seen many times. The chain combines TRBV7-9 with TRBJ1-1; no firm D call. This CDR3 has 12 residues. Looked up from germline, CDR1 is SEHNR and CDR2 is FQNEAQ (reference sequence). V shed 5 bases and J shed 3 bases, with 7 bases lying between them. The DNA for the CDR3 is TGTGCCAGCAGCACGGTGTACACTGAAGCTTTCTTT. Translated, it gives CASSTVYTEAFF. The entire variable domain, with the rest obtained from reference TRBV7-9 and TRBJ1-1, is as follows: DTGVSQNPRHKITKRGQNVTFRCDPISEHNRLYWYRQTLGQGPEFLTYFQNEAQLEKSRLLSDRFSAERPKGSFSTLEIQRTEQGDSAMYLCASSTVYTEAFFGQGTRLTVV.

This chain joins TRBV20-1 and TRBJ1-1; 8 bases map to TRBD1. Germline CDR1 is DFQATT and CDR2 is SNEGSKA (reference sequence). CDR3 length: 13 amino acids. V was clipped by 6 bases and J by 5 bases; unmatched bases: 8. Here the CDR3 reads CSAPSTGGTEAFF. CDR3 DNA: TGCAGTGCCCCCTCAACAGGGGGGACTGAAGCTTTCTTT.

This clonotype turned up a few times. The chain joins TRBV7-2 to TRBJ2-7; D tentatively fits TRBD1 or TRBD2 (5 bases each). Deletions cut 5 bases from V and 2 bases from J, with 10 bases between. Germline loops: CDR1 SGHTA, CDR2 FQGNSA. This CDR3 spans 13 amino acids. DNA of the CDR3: TGTGCCAGCAGCCCGGGGCGGGCCTACGAGCAGTACTTC. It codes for CASSPGRAYEQYF.